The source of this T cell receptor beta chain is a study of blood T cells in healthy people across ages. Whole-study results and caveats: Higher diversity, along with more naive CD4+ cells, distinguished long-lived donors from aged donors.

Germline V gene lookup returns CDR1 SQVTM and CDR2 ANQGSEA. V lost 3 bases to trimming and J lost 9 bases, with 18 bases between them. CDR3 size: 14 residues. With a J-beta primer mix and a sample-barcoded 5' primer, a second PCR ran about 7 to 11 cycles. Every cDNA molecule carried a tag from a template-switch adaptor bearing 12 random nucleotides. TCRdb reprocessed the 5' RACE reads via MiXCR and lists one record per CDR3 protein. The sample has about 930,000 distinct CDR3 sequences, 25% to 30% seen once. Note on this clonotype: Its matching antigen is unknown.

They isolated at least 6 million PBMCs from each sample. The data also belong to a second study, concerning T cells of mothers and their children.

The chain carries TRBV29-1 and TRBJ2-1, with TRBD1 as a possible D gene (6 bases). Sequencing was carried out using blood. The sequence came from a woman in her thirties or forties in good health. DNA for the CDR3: TGCAGCGTTGATTTGGGGGCCCTCGAAGTTGAGCAGTTCTTC. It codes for CSVDLGALEVEQFF.